This T cell receptor (beta chain) was retrieved from a study of blood T cell repertoires in COVID-19. In the study overall: COVID-19 samples, acute and convalescent, were from the United States, Italy and Spain. Sample material is recorded as cDNA or gDNA derived from T cells, B-cell-depleted T cells, or PBMCs.

Original data processing: Estimates of nucleated cell counts were drawn from the amplification of reference gene primers. Assay used: immunoSEQ multiplex PCR; TCRdb lists only in-frame clones, some missing. V, J and clone size were drawn from that table, and D and trimming were deduced from the DNA. This sample has 75,000 to 90,000 clones, with 80% found just once. The CDR3 runs to 15 residues. V lost 1 base, J lost 12 bases, and 19 bases lay in between. Per the germline V gene, CDR1 is MNHNS and CDR2 is SASEGT. Sample: peripheral blood. The TCR sequence derives from a woman aged 65 to 85 with acute or convalescent COVID-19. The chain carries TRBV6-1 and TRBJ2-1; D is uncertain. The DNA of the CDR3 is TGTGCCAGCAGTGAAGGAAGCTACCATGCCCAGGCGCAGTTCTTC. This codes for CASSEGSYHAQAQFF.